Below are 21 T cell receptor beta chains sequenced from a single sample in a study of shared clonotypes between healthy human individuals. Assay used: immunoSEQ multiplex PCR; TCRdb lists only in-frame clones, some missing. The data hold roughly 500,000 clones, with roughly three quarters observed a single time. Sequences were obtained from PBMCs. These receptors all come from a woman aged 35 to 49 in good health. Some clones in this sample may be carry-over from other donors' samples.

V usage is TRBV6-5 and J usage is TRBJ1-2; maybe TRBD1 (6 bases). CDR1 MNHEY and CDR2 SVGAGI come from the germline V gene. Trimming took off 2 bases at V and 8 bases at J, with 12 bases between the two ends. This CDR3 contains 13 residues. Written as DNA, the CDR3 is TGTGCCAGCAGTTACGGGGGGCGCGCGGGCTACACCTTC. This sequence encodes CASSYGGRAGYTF.

V and J are TRBV6-1 and TRBJ1-1, with TRBD1 identical over 8 bases. V was pared by 4 bases and J by 0 bases, with 7 bases of the junction left unmatched. CDR1 and CDR2 (germline): MNHNS, SASEGT. The CDR3 totals 16 residues. As DNA, the CDR3 is TGTGCCAGCAGTGGGGTCAGGACAGGGATGAACACTGAAGCTTTCTTT. Protein: CASSGVRTGMNTEAFF.

The V call is TRBV18, the J call TRBJ2-1; 7 bases are shared with TRBD2. This CDR3 region has 14 residues. Looked up from germline, CDR1 is KGHSH and CDR2 is LQKENI. V trimming: 6 bases; J trimming: 10 bases; junction bases outside the gene matches: 12. Here the CDR3 DNA reads TGTGCCAGCTCTCCCCTAGCGGAGAAAACGGAGCAGTTCTTC. It is translated as CASSPLAEKTEQFF. Full variable domain (outside the CDR3, taken from reference TRBV18 and TRBJ2-1): NAGVMQNPRHLVRRRGQEARLRCSPMKGHSHVYWYRQLPEEGLKFMVYLQKENIIDESGMPKERFSAEFPKEGPSILRIQQVVRGDSAAYFCASSPLAEKTEQFFGPGTRLTVL.

The chain joins TRBV9 to TRBJ2-3; TRBD2 agrees at 8 bases. The V and J ends lost 3 bases and 3 bases, in that order; junction bases with no gene match: 6. The CDR3 sequence is 15 residues long. CDR1 SGDLS and CDR2 YYNGEE come from the germline V gene. CDR3 DNA sequence: TGTGCCAGCAGCGCCGAGGGGACTAGAACAGATACGCAGTATTTT. Its protein product is CASSAEGTRTDTQYF.

The rearrangement joins TRBV30 to TRBJ2-5; 7 nucleotides line up with TRBD1. The CDR3 consists of 13 residues. J was trimmed by 5 bases and V by 5 bases; bases with no gene match: 8. Germline assignment: CDR1 GTSNPN and CDR2 SVGIG (reference sequence). The CDR3 DNA reads as TGTGCCTGGCAAGGGGGCCCTAGGGAGACCCAGTACTTC. Translating gives CAWQGGPRETQYF. The variable domain in full, completed from reference TRBV30 and TRBJ2-5, reads SQTIHQWPATLVQPVGSPLSLECTVEGTSNPNLYWYRQAAGRGLQLLFYSVGIGQISSEVPQNLSASRPQDRQFILSSKKLLLSDSGFYLCAWQGGPRETQYFGPGTRLLVL.

The CDR3 loop reads CASRWTSGTYEQYF. The DNA of the CDR3 is TGTGCCAGCAGATGGACTAGCGGGACCTACGAGCAGTACTTC. The genes are TRBV11-2 and TRBJ2-7; 12 bases are a match to TRBD2. The length of the CDR3 is 14 residues. The V and J ends lost 6 bases and 2 bases, in that order; junction bases with no gene match: 2. Looked up from germline, CDR1 is SGHAT and CDR2 is FQNNGV.

The rearrangement uses TRBV30 and TRBJ2-7; D tentatively reads TRBD1 or TRBD2 (5 bases each). The CDR3 spans 14 residues. Germline V gene sequence: CDR1 GTSNPN, CDR2 SVGIG (reference sequence). The V and J ends lost 6 bases and 5 bases respectively, with 20 bases between them. CDR3 region: CACPRGDNSHEQYF. The CDR3 nucleotides are TGTGCCTGCCCGAGAGGGGATAATTCCCACGAGCAGTACTTC. Variable domain in full (rest from reference TRBV30 and TRBJ2-7): SQTIHQWPATLVQPVGSPLSLECTVEGTSNPNLYWYRQAAGRGLQLLFYSVGIGQISSEVPQNLSASRPQDRQFILSSKKLLLSDSGFYLCACPRGDNSHEQYFGPGTRLTVT.

This rearrangement joins TRBV4-1 to TRBJ2-4; possible D gene TRBD2, 5 bases. With 4 bases removed from V and 1 base from J, the gap between germline ends came to 14 bases. This CDR3 region has 16 residues. Germline values: CDR1 MGHRA, CDR2 YSYEKL. The CDR3 region is CASSRTLGVAKNIQYF. CDR3 nucleotide sequence: TGCGCCAGCAGCCGGACCCTCGGGGTGGCCAAAAACATTCAGTACTTC.

About this clone: A read error is possible here, since a much larger clone lies one base away. The rearrangement uses TRBV9 and TRBJ2-2; no definite D call. Trimming shortened V by 3 bases and J by 1 base, and 4 bases separated the two germline ends. The CDR3 covers 13 residues. CDR1 and CDR2 (germline): SGDLS, YYNGEE. In DNA form, the CDR3 reads TGTGCCAGCAGCGGACAGAACACCGGGGAGCTGTTTTTT. Its translation: CASSGQNTGELFF.

The gene calls are TRBV9 and TRBJ2-3, with D maybe TRBD1 (5 bases). V was trimmed by 0 bases and J by 6 bases, leaving 8 bases between them. The germline CDR1 and CDR2 sequences are SGDLS and YYNGEE. The CDR3 runs 13 residues. CDR3 region: CASSVVRGDTQYF. CDR3 DNA: TGTGCCAGCAGCGTAGTTAGGGGCGATACGCAGTATTTT.

This chain links TRBV6-1 with TRBJ2-1; D is unresolved. CDR1 and CDR2 (germline): MNHNS, SASEGT. CDR3 size: 11 residues. Trimming took 7 bases from V and 4 from J, leaving 5 bases between them. The CDR3 protein is CASTKYNEQFF. The CDR3, as DNA: TGTGCCAGCACCAAGTACAATGAGCAGTTCTTC.

The V and J genes are TRBV6-1 and TRBJ1-2; D not resolved. This CDR3 comprises 12 residues. Germline V CDR1 and CDR2: MNHNS, SASEGT. V was clipped by 9 bases and J by 2 bases, with 10 bases between them. The CDR3 is CARGTTNYGYTF. Here the CDR3 DNA reads TGTGCCAGAGGAACCACCAACTATGGCTACACCTTC.

The rearrangement joins TRBV4-3 to TRBJ1-2; perhaps TRBD1 as D (5 bases). The germline V gene has CDR1 LGHNA and CDR2 YSLEER. Between the trimmed V and J ends, which lost 0 bases and 8 bases, there was a span of 16 bases. The CDR3 has 15 residues. The CDR3 sequence: CASSQDILGTRGYTF. The CDR3, as DNA: TGCGCCAGCAGCCAAGACATTCTCGGGACTAGGGGCTACACCTTC.

This sequence joins TRBV28 and TRBJ1-2; 10 positions match TRBD1. With 3 bases clipped from V and 8 bases from J, the junction kept 6 bases outside the gene matches. Germline CDR1 and CDR2: MDHEN and SYDVKM. The CDR3 consists of 14 residues. The CDR3 protein is CASSFRDRGQGYTF. In DNA form, the CDR3 reads TGTGCCAGCAGTTTTCGAGACAGGGGGCAAGGCTACACCTTC.

This chain joins TRBV5-4 and TRBJ1-1; 10 positions match TRBD1. Germline CDR1 SGHNT, CDR2 YYREEE (reference sequence). V shed 3 bases and J 4 bases; nucleotides not matched to a gene: 6. This CDR3 spans 15 amino acids. The CDR3 DNA follows: TGTGCCAGCAGCTCTGGACAGGGGGAGACCACTGAAGCTTTCTTT. This encodes CASSSGQGETTEAFF. Together with reference TRBV5-4 and TRBJ1-1, the CDR3 gives the full variable domain: ETGVTQSPTHLIKTRGQQVTLRCSSQSGHNTVSWYQQALGQGPQFIFQYYREEENGRGNFPPRFSGLQFPNYSSELNVNALELDDSALYLCASSSGQGETTEAFFGQGTRLTVV.

This chain uses TRBV2 with TRBJ1-2, with unresolved D. CDR1 SNHLY and CDR2 FYNNEI come from the germline V gene. V was cut by 1 base and J by 7 bases, with 13 bases left in between. CDR3 length: 14 residues. The CDR3 bases are TGTGCCAGCAGTGAAGATTGGGGAACCCGTGGCTACACCTTC. Its protein is CASSEDWGTRGYTF. The entire variable domain, with the rest obtained from reference TRBV2 and TRBJ1-2, is as follows: EPEVTQTPSHQVTQMGQEVILRCVPISNHLYFYWYRQILGQKVEFLVSFYNNEISEKSEIFDDQFSVERPDGSNFTLKIRSTKLEDSAMYFCASSEDWGTRGYTFGSGTRLTVV.

The rearrangement uses TRBV5-1 and TRBJ2-1; 10 bases agree with TRBD1. Germline V gene data show CDR1 as SGHRS and CDR2 as YFSETQ. Trimming at V came to 5 bases and at J to 9 bases, leaving 8 bases not matched to a gene. CDR3 length: 14 residues. The CDR3 sequence: CASRPDRGQVEQFF. The CDR3 nucleotides read TGCGCCAGCAGACCCGACAGGGGGCAGGTTGAGCAGTTCTTC.

This chain links TRBV27 with TRBJ2-3; D is perhaps TRBD1 or TRBD2 (5 bases each). Deletions cut 5 bases from V and 4 bases from J, with 13 bases between. Germline CDR1 reads MNHEY; CDR2 reads SMNVEV (reference sequence). CDR3 size: 14 residues. DNA for the CDR3: TGTGCCAGCAGTCGGGACCGCCCCGCAGATACGCAGTATTTT. It codes for CASSRDRPADTQYF.

This sequence joins TRBV6-1 and TRBJ2-1, with D unresolved. CDR1 is MNHNS and CDR2 is SASEGT in the germline V gene. With 6 bases removed from V and 4 bases from J, the gap between germline ends came to 10 bases. The CDR3 covers 13 residues. The CDR3 sequence: CASSENIYNEQFF. CDR3 sequence (DNA): TGTGCCAGCAGCGAGAATATTTACAATGAGCAGTTCTTC.

The chain has TRBV19 and TRBJ1-5, with TRBD1 identical over 7 bases. Germline V gene data show CDR1 as LNHDA and CDR2 as SQIVND (reference sequence). The length of the CDR3 is 14 residues. V gave up 11 bases and J gave up 1 base; unmatched junction bases: 8. CDR3 in DNA: TGTGCCTCCGGACAGGCTCACAGCAATCAGCCCCAGCATTTT. Translating gives CASGQAHSNQPQHF.

This clone was counted a single time. V is TRBV5-6 and J is TRBJ2-7; 8 nucleotides align to TRBD1. Germline assignment: CDR1 SGHDT and CDR2 YYEEEE. With 2 bases clipped from V and 6 bases from J, the junction kept 10 bases outside the gene matches. The CDR3 covers 15 residues. The CDR3 sequence is CASSFGQGVGVEQYF. The CDR3 nucleotides are TGTGCCAGCAGCTTCGGACAGGGAGTAGGGGTCGAGCAGTACTTC.